The clone carrying this TCR beta chain was counted a few times. Its antigen is still unknown. Treatment described: roughly 11-day PBMC culture with coronavirus spike peptide pools or control peptides (ViraFEST assay). The source of the sample is a study of vaccination and CD4 T cells after COVID-19. Germline trimming cut 6 bases from V and 4 bases from J; bases unmatched to any gene: 3. CDR3 length: 13 residues. Germline values: CDR1 DFQATT, CDR2 SNEGSKA (reference sequence). The assay that was used to sequence DNA from cultured CD4+ T cells was the Oncomine TCR Beta short-read assay. One entry per CDR3 protein, called by TCRdb with MiXCR from the PCR reads. The repertoire includes roughly 13,000 distinct CDR3 sequences, approximately 60% of them detected once, and roughly 19% sits in the top ten.

The TCR comes from a human donor who had recovered from COVID-19. Sequenced input: CD4+ T cells from blood, cultured in vitro. J is TRBJ2-5 and V is TRBV20-1; 12 bases fit TRBD2. CDR3 in DNA: TGCAGTGCCGGACTAGCGGGGTTAGAGACCCAGTACTTC. It is translated as CSAGLAGLETQYF.